The 29 T cell receptor beta chains below were found in one sample sequenced in a study of control samples from healthy donors and cancer patients. Some clones are missing from TCRdb's copy, which holds only in-frame ones; the method was immunoSEQ multiplex PCR. The repertoire includes approximately 160,000 clones, around 94% of them detected once, and 1.3% to 1.5% sits in the top ten. Sequenced material: blood. These receptors came from a woman between 18 and 29 years old in good health.

In this sample, this clone turned up once. The J gene is TRBJ1-1, the V gene TRBV5-4, with a weak D call TRBD1 (5 bases). CDR1 and CDR2 from the germline V gene are SGHNT and YYREEE (reference sequence). CDR3 length: 14 residues. The V end was cut by 2 bases, the J end by 3 bases, with 11 bases between. The CDR3 region is CASSFDQGYTEAFF. The CDR3 coding sequence is TGTGCCAGCAGCTTCGATCAGGGATACACTGAAGCTTTCTTT.

The chain joins TRBV4-2 to TRBJ2-5; no clear D. The CDR3 is made up of 15 amino acids. Germline V gene lookup returns CDR1 LGHNA and CDR2 YNFKEQ. Trimming left V 3 bases short and J 5 bases short, with 16 bases between. CDR3 nucleotide sequence: TGTGCCAGCAGCCAGGCCACTAACTCATTCGAGACCCAGTACTTC. As protein: CASSQATNSFETQYF.

The chain links TRBV10-3 to TRBJ2-1; TRBD2 matches at 7 bases. The germline gives CDR1 ENHRY, CDR2 SYGVKD. The V and J ends lost 6 bases and 5 bases, in that order; junction bases with no gene match: 7. The CDR3 is made up of 14 amino acids. Written as DNA, the CDR3 is TGTGCCATCAGGGGGGGGACGGTAGACAATGAGCAGTTCTTC. This gives the protein CAIRGGTVDNEQFF.

This chain joins TRBV15 and TRBJ1-4; 8 nucleotides match TRBD1. Trimming removed 5 bases from V and 4 bases from J; junction bases left unmatched: 3. The CDR3 extends over 14 amino acids. Germline V gene data show CDR1 as LNHNV and CDR2 as YYDKDF (reference sequence). CDR3 in DNA: TGTGCCACCAGCTTGGACAGGGTTAATGAAAAACTGTTTTTT. Protein: CATSLDRVNEKLFF.

V gene TRBV19 combines with J gene TRBJ2-1; 7 positions agree with TRBD2. The CDR3 is 17 amino acids. J gave up 9 bases and V 1 base, and 15 bases lay outside the gene matches. Germline loops: CDR1 LNHDA, CDR2 SQIVND (reference sequence). CDR3 in amino acids: CASSIGAAGGRTGEQFF. The CDR3, as DNA: TGTGCCAGTAGTATAGGAGCGGCGGGCGGGAGAACGGGTGAGCAGTTCTTC.

This clone was counted between two and nine times. The chain employs TRBV10-1 and TRBJ2-7, with TRBD1 matching 8 bases. This CDR3 contains 13 residues. From germline, CDR1 is WNHNN and CDR2 SYGVQD (reference sequence). The V gene end was trimmed by 3 bases and the J gene end by 5 bases; junction bases not matched to a gene: 3. Written as DNA, the CDR3 is TGCGCCAGCAGTGAAGACAGGGGAGACGAGCAGTACTTC. Translation gives CASSEDRGDEQYF.

This clone was counted once. J is TRBJ2-1 and V is TRBV27; 7 bases match TRBD2. In germline, CDR1 is MNHEY, CDR2 SMNVEV (reference sequence). The CDR3 consists of 16 residues. V trimming: 5 bases; J trimming: 5 bases; junction bases outside the gene matches: 12. In nucleotides, the CDR3 is TGTGCCAGCAGTCCCTGGGGGGGTAGAGTGGACAATGAGCAGTTCTTC. Translation gives CASSPWGGRVDNEQFF.

This sequence joins TRBV2 and TRBJ1-4, with D unresolved. The V gene's germline CDR1 is SNHLY and CDR2 FYNNEI. Trimming removed 4 bases at V and 8 bases at J, with 17 bases between. The CDR3 length is 15 residues. In nucleotides, the CDR3 is TGTGCCAGCAGTGGGTCAAGCATCTCAGGCGAAAAACTGTTTTTT. It specifies CASSGSSISGEKLFF.

This chain uses TRBV27 with TRBJ1-6, with D uncertain. This CDR3 region has 16 residues. V lost 4 bases and J 7 bases, leaving 17 bases between the germline ends. Germline loops: CDR1 MNHEY, CDR2 SMNVEV (reference sequence). The CDR3 coding sequence is TGTGCCAGCAGTTCCGTATGGCCGGTTTGGAATTCACCCCTCCACTTT. Its protein is CASSSVWPVWNSPLHF.

J is TRBJ1-3 and V is TRBV2; D possibly corresponds to TRBD1 (5 bases). The V end lost 6 bases, the J end lost 1 base, and 13 bases lay between the germline ends. CDR1 is SNHLY and CDR2 is FYNNEI in the germline V gene. The CDR3 is 15 amino acids. CDR3 protein: CASRPRDGSGNTIYF. CDR3 sequence (DNA): TGTGCCAGCAGGCCAAGGGACGGATCTGGAAACACCATATATTTT.

This sequence joins TRBV6-2 or TRBV6-3 and TRBJ2-7, with D possibly being TRBD2 (6 bases). V was trimmed by 5 bases and J by 1 base, leaving 15 bases between them. CDR3 length: 15 residues. CDR1 is MNHEY and CDR2 is SVGEGT in the germline V gene. The CDR3 bases are TGTGCCAGCAGTACCCTAAGGAGGGCATCCTACGAGCAGTACTTC. Its protein product is CASSTLRRASYEQYF.

The chain has TRBV28 and TRBJ2-3, with 7 bases that match TRBD2. Germline V gene sequence: CDR1 MDHEN, CDR2 SYDVKM. The CDR3 consists of 16 residues. V shed 8 bases, J shed 1 base, and the junction held 12 bases outside the gene matches. The CDR3 coding sequence is TGTGCCAGCTCAAGACGGGACTACAGACGCACAGATACGCAGTATTTT. Translated: CASSRRDYRRTDTQYF.

The chain links TRBV10-1 to TRBJ2-4; TRBD2 might be the D (5 bases). Per the germline V gene, CDR1 is WNHNN and CDR2 is SYGVQD (reference sequence). The CDR3 spans 17 residues. Between the trimmed V and J ends, which lost 7 bases and 0 bases, there was a span of 19 bases. CDR3 in DNA: TGCGCCAGCACCCTCACGGGGTATTTTTTAGCCAAAAACATTCAGTACTTC. Translated: CASTLTGYFLAKNIQYF.

This chain links TRBV6-5 with TRBJ1-2; possibly TRBD1 for D (6 bases). This CDR3 has 12 residues. The germline V and J ends were trimmed by 8 bases and 4 bases, with 11 bases remaining between them. Germline V gene lookup returns CDR1 MNHEY and CDR2 SVGAGI. The CDR3, as DNA: TGTGCCAGCCGGGGGGGCCCCTATGGCTACACCTTC. Protein: CASRGGPYGYTF.

This chain connects TRBV6-6 to TRBJ1-6, with a possible D match to TRBD1 (5 bases). Per the germline V gene, CDR1 is MNHNY and CDR2 is SVGAGI (reference sequence). The V gene lost 6 bases and the J gene lost 7 bases, with 13 bases spanning the gap. The CDR3 totals 14 residues. CDR3 in DNA: TGTGCCAGCAGAGGACAAGGAGGGAATTCACCCCTCCACTTT. It specifies CASRGQGGNSPLHF.

The chain joins TRBV5-4 to TRBJ2-5; no clear D. CDR3 length equals 11 residues. Trimming removed 2 bases from V and 4 bases from J, with 3 bases in between. Germline-derived CDR1 and CDR2 are SGHNT and YYREEE (reference sequence). DNA of the CDR3: TGTGCCAGCAGCTTATTAGAGACCCAGTACTTC. This codes for CASSLLETQYF.

The chain uses TRBV6-2 or TRBV6-3 and TRBJ2-7; D is undetermined. V dropped 6 bases and J dropped 6 bases, with 9 bases sitting between them. The CDR3 totals 11 residues. The germline gives CDR1 MNHEY, CDR2 SVGEGT. The CDR3 coding sequence is TGTGCCAGCAGCGACACGAGCGAGCAGTACTTC. Residues: CASSDTSEQYF.

This clone is a singleton in its sample. The chain combines TRBV6-5 with TRBJ1-2, with TRBD1 matching over 7 bases. This CDR3 comprises 14 residues. The germline gives CDR1 MNHEY, CDR2 SVGAGI. With V trimmed by 0 bases and J by 4 bases, 2 bases remained unmatched. CDR3 DNA: TGTGCCAGCAGTTACTCGGGACAGTTCTATGGCTACACCTTC. Amino acids: CASSYSGQFYGYTF.

This clone was counted between two and nine times. The chain employs TRBV9 and TRBJ2-1, with 8 bases lining up with TRBD2. There are 16 residues in the CDR3. Trimming took 0 bases from V and 2 from J; bases not matched to a gene: 4. Germline V gives CDR1 SGDLS, CDR2 YYNGEE. CDR3 sequence reads: CASSVVAGPTYNEQFF. The DNA of the CDR3 is TGTGCCAGCAGCGTAGTAGCGGGGCCCACCTACAATGAGCAGTTCTTC. Drawing the rest from reference TRBV9 and TRBJ2-1, the complete variable domain is DSGVTQTPKHLITATGQRVTLRCSPRSGDLSVYWYQQSLDQGLQFLIQYYNGEERAKGNILERFSAQQFPDLHSELNLSSLELGDSALYFCASSVVAGPTYNEQFFGPGTRLTVL.

The V gene is TRBV10-2, the J gene TRBJ1-3, with D perhaps matching TRBD1 (5 bases). V was clipped by 1 base and J by 0 bases, with 10 bases between them. This CDR3 is 16 amino acids long. Germline CDR1 is WSHSY and CDR2 is SAAADI. The CDR3 loop is CASSEFQGNSGNTIYF. CDR3 coding DNA: TGCGCCAGCAGTGAGTTTCAGGGAAACTCTGGAAACACCATATATTTT.

This sequence joins TRBV15 and TRBJ2-5; possible D gene TRBD1, 5 bases. Germline CDR1 and CDR2: LNHNV and YYDKDF (reference sequence). The CDR3 has 12 residues. V lost 6 bases and J lost 5, with 10 bases in between. CDR3 DNA: TGTGCCACCAGTTGGGGCGCGGAGACCCAGTACTTC. Its translation: CATSWGAETQYF. The variable domain in full, with the rest retrieved from reference TRBV15 and TRBJ2-5, is DAMVIQNPRYQVTQFGKPVTLSCSQTLNHNVMYWYQQKSSQAPKLLFHYYDKDFNNEADTPDNFQSRRPNTSFCFLDIRSPGLGDTAMYLCATSWGAETQYFGPGTRLLVL.

V gene TRBV6-6 combines with J gene TRBJ2-3, with 10 bases matching TRBD2. Germline-derived CDR1 and CDR2 are MNHNY and SVGAGI (reference sequence). This CDR3 has 16 amino acids. V lost 2 bases, J lost 2 bases, and 4 bases stayed unmatched. CDR3: CASSYGTSVLTDTQYF. The CDR3 coding sequence is TGTGCCAGCAGTTACGGGACTAGCGTCCTCACAGATACGCAGTATTTT.

The chain links TRBV5-6 to TRBJ1-6; 7 bases line up with TRBD1. Germline-derived CDR1 and CDR2 are SGHDT and YYEEEE. V trimming: 3 bases; J trimming: 2 bases; junction bases outside the gene matches: 5. The CDR3 has 16 amino acids. The CDR3 bases are TGTGCCAGCAGCTCAATTACAGGGGCCTATAATTCACCCCTCCACTTT. This encodes CASSSITGAYNSPLHF. Based on the CDR3 plus reference TRBV5-6 and TRBJ1-6, the full variable domain is DAGVTQSPTHLIKTRGQQVTLRCSPKSGHDTVSWYQQALGQGPQFIFQYYEEEERQRGNFPDRFSGHQFPNYSSELNVNALLLGDSALYLCASSSITGAYNSPLHFGNGTRLTVT.

As for this clone: Other DNA sequences in this sample translate to the same CDR3. This sequence joins TRBV28 and TRBJ1-1; maybe TRBD1 (6 bases). This CDR3 contains 14 residues. V was pared by 7 bases and J by 0 bases, with 12 bases between. From germline, CDR1 is MDHEN and CDR2 SYDVKM. This CDR3 is CASTSGQLNTEAFF. DNA of the CDR3: TGTGCCAGCACCTCAGGACAGCTGAACACTGAAGCTTTCTTT.

The V call is TRBV11-2, the J call TRBJ2-7, with a possible D match to TRBD2 (5 bases). CDR1 is SGHAT and CDR2 is FQNNGV in the germline V gene. V was pared by 5 bases and J by 7 bases, with 18 bases between. This CDR3 has 14 amino acids. CDR3 region: CASSPLMGEGEQYF. DNA of the CDR3: TGTGCCAGCAGCCCCCTTATGGGAGAAGGAGAGCAGTACTTC.

The chain employs TRBV3-1 (or the pseudogene TRBV3-2) and TRBJ2-7, with 8 bases aligning to TRBD2. With V trimmed by 1 base and J by 7 bases, 0 bases remained unmatched. CDR3 size: 12 residues. CDR1 LGHDT and CDR2 YNNKEL come from the germline V gene (reference sequence). The CDR3 region has the DNA TGTGCCAGCAGCCAAGCGGGGGGGGAGCAGTACTTC. Its translation is CASSQAGGEQYF.

The rearrangement uses TRBV6-6 and TRBJ2-7, with D possibly being TRBD1 (5 bases). Germline values: CDR1 MNHNY, CDR2 SVGAGI (reference sequence). Trimming stripped 6 bases from V and 3 bases from J, with 15 bases between. The CDR3 sequence is 14 residues long. The CDR3: CASRLRDSSYEQYF. CDR3 nucleotides: TGTGCCAGCAGATTACGCGACAGCAGCTACGAGCAGTACTTC.

This clone appeared a single time. The genes are TRBV2 and TRBJ1-4; D call uncertain. This CDR3 is 13 amino acids long. The V end was cut by 6 bases, the J end by 0 bases, with 5 bases between. The V gene's germline CDR1 is SNHLY and CDR2 FYNNEI. CDR3 sequence reads: CASSSATNEKLFF. The DNA of the CDR3 is TGTGCCAGCAGCTCAGCAACTAATGAAAAACTGTTTTTT.

This sequence joins TRBV7-2 and TRBJ2-3; 7 nucleotides agree with TRBD2. Unmatched junction bases numbered 13, after V lost 5 bases and J lost 2 bases. This CDR3 comprises 17 residues. Germline lookup yields CDR1 SGHTA and CDR2 FQGNSA. CDR3 DNA sequence: TGTGCCAGCAGCGTAGGAGGTGGCGGGAGTTCCACAGATACGCAGTATTTT. This encodes CASSVGGGGSSTDTQYF. Full variable domain (outside the CDR3, taken from reference TRBV7-2 and TRBJ2-3): GAGVSQSPSNKVTEKGKDVELRCDPISGHTALYWYRQSLGQGLEFLIYFQGNSAPDKSGLPSDRFSAERTGGSVSTLTIQRTQQEDSAVYLCASSVGGGGSSTDTQYFGPGTRLTVL.